This record looks at one T cell receptor (beta chain) sequence and its context. Antigen unknown. The treatment denotes: 15 to 20 received Ad26.COV2.S at low or high dose, single or two shots; about 5 received placebo; per-sample allocation not given. Samples were taken on day 63 after the first vaccine or placebo injection. This record comes from a study of Ad26.COV2.S vaccination and SARS-CoV-2 variants. Study-level information: A COV1001 Ad26.COV2.S trial-arm participant provided the sample.

Notes on the study in general: Reportedly, after vaccination the spike-specific CD8+ and CD4+ T cell responses displayed substantial breadth.

The CDR3 loop spans 15 amino acids. Germline CDR1 is MGHRA and CDR2 is YSYEKL. Between the trimmed V and J ends, which lost 4 bases and 5 bases, there was a span of 15 bases. The repertoire was sequenced with immunoSEQ multiplex PCR; TCRdb's copy has only in-frame clones and lacks some. The sample has roughly 250,000 clones, 87% seen once; the top ten hold 2.5% to 3.5%. The sequences come from peripheral blood, collected in a trial of Ad26.COV2.S vaccine versus placebo. V is TRBV4-1 and J is TRBJ2-1; a possible D gene is TRBD1 (6 bases). The clonotype was recovered from a person aged 18-60 years who received the Ad26.COV2.S COVID-19 vaccine or a placebo. DNA of the CDR3: TGCGCCAGCAGCCTACTGTACAGGGTGGACAATGAGCAGTTCTTC. Residues: CASSLLYRVDNEQFF.